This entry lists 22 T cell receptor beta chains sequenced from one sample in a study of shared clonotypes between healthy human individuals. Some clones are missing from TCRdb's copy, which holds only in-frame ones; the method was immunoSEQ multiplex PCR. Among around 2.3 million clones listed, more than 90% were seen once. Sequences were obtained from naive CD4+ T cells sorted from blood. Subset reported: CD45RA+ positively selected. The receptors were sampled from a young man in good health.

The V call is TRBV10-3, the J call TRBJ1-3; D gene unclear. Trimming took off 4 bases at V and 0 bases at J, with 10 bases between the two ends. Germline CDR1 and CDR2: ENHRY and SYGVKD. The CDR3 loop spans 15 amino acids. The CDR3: CAISVGPSSGNTIYF. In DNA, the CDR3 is TGTGCCATCAGTGTAGGACCGAGCTCTGGAAACACCATATATTTT.

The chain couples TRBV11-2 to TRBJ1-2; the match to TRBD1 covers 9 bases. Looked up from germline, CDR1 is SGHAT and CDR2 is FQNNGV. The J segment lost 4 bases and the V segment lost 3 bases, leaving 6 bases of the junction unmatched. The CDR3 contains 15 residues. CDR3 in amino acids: CASSFTGGRIYGYTF. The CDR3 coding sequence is TGTGCCAGCAGCTTCACAGGGGGCCGAATCTATGGCTACACCTTC.

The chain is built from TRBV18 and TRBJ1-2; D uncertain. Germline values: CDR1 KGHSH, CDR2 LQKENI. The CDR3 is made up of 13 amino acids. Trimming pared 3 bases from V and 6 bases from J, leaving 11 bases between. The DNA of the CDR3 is TGTGCCAGCTCACCGATCCCCCGAGATGGCTACACCTTC. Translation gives CASSPIPRDGYTF.

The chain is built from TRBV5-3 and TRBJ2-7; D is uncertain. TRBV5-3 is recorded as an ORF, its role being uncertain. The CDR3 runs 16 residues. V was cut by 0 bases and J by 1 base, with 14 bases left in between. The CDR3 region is CARSLDRLNPSYEQYF. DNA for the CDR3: TGTGCCAGAAGCTTGGATCGGCTGAACCCTTCCTACGAGCAGTACTTC.

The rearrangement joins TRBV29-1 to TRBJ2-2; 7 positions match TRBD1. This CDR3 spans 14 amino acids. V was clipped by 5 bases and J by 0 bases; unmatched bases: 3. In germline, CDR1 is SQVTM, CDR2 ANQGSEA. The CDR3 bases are TGCAGCGTTCTCAGGGGGTCGAACACCGGGGAGCTGTTTTTT. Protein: CSVLRGSNTGELFF.

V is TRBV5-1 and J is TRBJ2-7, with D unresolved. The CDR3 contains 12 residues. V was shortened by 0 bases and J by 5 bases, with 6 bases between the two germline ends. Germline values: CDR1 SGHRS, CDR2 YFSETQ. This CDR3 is CASSLARNEQYF. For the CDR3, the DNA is TGCGCCAGCAGCTTGGCTCGAAACGAGCAGTACTTC. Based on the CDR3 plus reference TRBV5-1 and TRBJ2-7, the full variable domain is KAGVTQTPRYLIKTRGQQVTLSCSPISGHRSVSWYQQTPGQGLQFLFEYFSETQRNKGNFPGRFSGRQFSNSRSEMNVSTLELGDSALYLCASSLARNEQYFGPGTRLTVT.

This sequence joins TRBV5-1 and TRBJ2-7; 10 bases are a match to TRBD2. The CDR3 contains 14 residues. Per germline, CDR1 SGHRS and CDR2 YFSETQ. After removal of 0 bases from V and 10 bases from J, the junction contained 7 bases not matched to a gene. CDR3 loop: CASSLVPSGGYQYF. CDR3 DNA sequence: TGCGCCAGCAGCTTGGTCCCTAGCGGGGGTTATCAGTACTTC.

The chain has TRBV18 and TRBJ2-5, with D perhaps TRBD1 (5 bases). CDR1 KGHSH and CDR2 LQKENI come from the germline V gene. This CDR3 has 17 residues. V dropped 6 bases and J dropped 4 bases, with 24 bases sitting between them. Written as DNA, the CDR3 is TGTGCCAGCTCCCATTCCCCGACCCAGGGTGGGTCAGAGACCCAGTACTTC. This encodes CASSHSPTQGGSETQYF.

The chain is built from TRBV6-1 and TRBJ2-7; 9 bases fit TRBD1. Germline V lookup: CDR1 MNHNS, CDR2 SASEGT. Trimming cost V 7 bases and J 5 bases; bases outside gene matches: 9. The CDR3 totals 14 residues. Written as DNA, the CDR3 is TGTGCCAGCAAACCACAGGGGGCCCTAAACGAGCAGTACTTC. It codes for CASKPQGALNEQYF.

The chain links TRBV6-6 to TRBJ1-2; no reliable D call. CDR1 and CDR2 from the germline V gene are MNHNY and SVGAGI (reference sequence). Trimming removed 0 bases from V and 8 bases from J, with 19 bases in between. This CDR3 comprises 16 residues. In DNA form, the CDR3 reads TGTGCCAGCAGTTACTCGAGAGAGGGTTTTATATTGGGCTACACCTTC. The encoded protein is CASSYSREGFILGYTF.

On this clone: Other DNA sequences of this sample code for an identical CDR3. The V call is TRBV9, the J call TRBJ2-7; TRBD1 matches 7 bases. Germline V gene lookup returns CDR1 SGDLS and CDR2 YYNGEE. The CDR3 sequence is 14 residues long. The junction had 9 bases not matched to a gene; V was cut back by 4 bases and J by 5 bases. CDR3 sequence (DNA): TGTGCCAGCAGCTCCGGACAGGTGGGGAACGAGCAGTACTTC. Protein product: CASSSGQVGNEQYF.

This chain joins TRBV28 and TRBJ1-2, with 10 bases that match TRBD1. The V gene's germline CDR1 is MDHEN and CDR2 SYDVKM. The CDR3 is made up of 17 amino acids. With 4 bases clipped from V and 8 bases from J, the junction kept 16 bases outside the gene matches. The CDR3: CASSSPGRQGAERGYTF. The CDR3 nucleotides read TGTGCCAGCAGTTCCCCGGGCCGACAGGGGGCCGAAAGGGGCTACACCTTC.

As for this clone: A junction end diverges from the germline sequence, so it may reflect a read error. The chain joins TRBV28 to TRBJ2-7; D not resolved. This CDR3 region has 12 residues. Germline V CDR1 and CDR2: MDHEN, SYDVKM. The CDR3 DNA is TGTGCCAGCAGTTTCCCCGCAGCTATCTTGAACTTC. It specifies CASSFPAAILNF.

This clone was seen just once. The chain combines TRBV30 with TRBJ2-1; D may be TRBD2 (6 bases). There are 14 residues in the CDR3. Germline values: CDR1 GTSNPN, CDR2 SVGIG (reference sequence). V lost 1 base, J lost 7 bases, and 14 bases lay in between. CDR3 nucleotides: TGTGCCTGGAGTGGACTAGTAAGGAGGAATGAGCAGTTCTTC. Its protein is CAWSGLVRRNEQFF.

The CDR3, as DNA: TGTGCCAGCAGCCAACTGGGACTAGATGCTTACAATGAGCAGTTCTTC. Translating it yields CASSQLGLDAYNEQFF. The chain links TRBV5-6 to TRBJ2-1; 8 bases match TRBD2. The CDR3 is made up of 16 amino acids. The junction had 10 bases not matched to a gene; V was cut back by 4 bases and J by 4 bases. The germline V gene encodes CDR1 SGHDT and CDR2 YYEEEE.

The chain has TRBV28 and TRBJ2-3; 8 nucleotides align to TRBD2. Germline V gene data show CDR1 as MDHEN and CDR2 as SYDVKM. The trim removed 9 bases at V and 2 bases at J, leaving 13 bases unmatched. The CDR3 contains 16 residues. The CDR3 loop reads CASPPETSGITDTQYF. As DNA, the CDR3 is TGTGCCAGTCCCCCGGAAACTAGCGGCATCACAGATACGCAGTATTTT.

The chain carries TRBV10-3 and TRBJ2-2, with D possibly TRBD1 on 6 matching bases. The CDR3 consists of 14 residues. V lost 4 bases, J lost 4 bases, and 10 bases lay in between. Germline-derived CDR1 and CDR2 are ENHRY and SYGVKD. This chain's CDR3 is CAISGRGGTGELFF. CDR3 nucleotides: TGTGCCATCAGTGGCAGGGGTGGCACCGGGGAGCTGTTTTTT.

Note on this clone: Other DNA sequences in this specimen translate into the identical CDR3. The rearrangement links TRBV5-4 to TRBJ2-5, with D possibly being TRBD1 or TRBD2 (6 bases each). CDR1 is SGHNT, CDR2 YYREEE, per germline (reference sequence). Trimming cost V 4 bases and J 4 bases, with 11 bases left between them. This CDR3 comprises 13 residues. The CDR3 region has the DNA TGTGCCAGCAGCGGGGGGCCGGGAGAGACCCAGTACTTC. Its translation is CASSGGPGETQYF.

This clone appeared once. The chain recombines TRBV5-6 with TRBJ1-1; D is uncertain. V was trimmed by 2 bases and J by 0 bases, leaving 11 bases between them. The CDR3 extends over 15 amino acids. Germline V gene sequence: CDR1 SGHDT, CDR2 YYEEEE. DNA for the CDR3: TGTGCCAGCAGCTTAACCGACCTCGTGAACACTGAAGCTTTCTTT. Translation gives CASSLTDLVNTEAFF.

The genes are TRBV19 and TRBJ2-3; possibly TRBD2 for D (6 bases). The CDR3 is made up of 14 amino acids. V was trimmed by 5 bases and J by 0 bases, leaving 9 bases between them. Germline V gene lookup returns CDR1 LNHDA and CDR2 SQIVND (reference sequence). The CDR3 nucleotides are TGTGCCAGTAGTTACGGGACTAGCACAGATACGCAGTATTTT. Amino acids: CASSYGTSTDTQYF.

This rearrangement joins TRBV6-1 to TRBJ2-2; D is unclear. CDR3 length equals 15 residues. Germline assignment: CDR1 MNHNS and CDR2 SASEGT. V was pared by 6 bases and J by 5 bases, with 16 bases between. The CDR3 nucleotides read TGTGCCAGCAGACCTTTTAGTGTGGTTACCGGGGAGCTGTTTTTT. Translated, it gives CASRPFSVVTGELFF.

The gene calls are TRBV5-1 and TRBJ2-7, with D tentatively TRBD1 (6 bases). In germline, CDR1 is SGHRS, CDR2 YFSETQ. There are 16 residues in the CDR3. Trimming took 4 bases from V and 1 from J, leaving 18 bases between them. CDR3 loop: CASSEGHGFLSYEQYF. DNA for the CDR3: TGCGCCAGCAGCGAGGGACACGGCTTCCTATCCTACGAGCAGTACTTC. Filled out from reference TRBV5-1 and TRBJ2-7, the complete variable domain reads KAGVTQTPRYLIKTRGQQVTLSCSPISGHRSVSWYQQTPGQGLQFLFEYFSETQRNKGNFPGRFSGRQFSNSRSEMNVSTLELGDSALYLCASSEGHGFLSYEQYFGPGTRLTVT.